Sequencing of this T cell receptor (beta chain) was carried out in a study of T cells in Graves' hyperthyroidism and ophthalmopathy. The study's findings and limits: Ophthalmopathy was separated from stable hyperthyroidism by a 13 V-J model.

Amplified TCR beta CDR3 regions came from RNA transcripts. Using the HTBI primer set, a first-round RT-PCR was run on the TCR CDR3. MiXCR was run by TCRdb on the multiplex PCR reads, yielding one entry per CDR3 protein. The sample records 300,000 to 450,000 distinct CDR3 sequences, approximately 15% being singletons. Any patient presenting with uncontrolled infection, other autoimmune disease, pregnancy or lactation was left out. A sample of blood taken at first hyperthyroidism diagnosis preceded any ophthalmopathy symptoms. This clonotype has a handful of counts. The antigen remains unidentified. With 6 bases clipped from V and 2 bases from J, the junction kept 15 bases outside the gene matches. The CDR3 runs to 17 residues.

The V call is TRBV12-3 or TRBV12-4, the J call TRBJ2-7, with 8 bases identical to TRBD2. The sample taken for sequencing was blood. This clonotype was obtained from a woman younger than 35 with Graves' hyperthyroidism that later progressed to Graves' ophthalmopathy. The CDR3 loop reads CASSLDTWASGPYEQYF. CDR3 DNA: TGTGCCAGCAGCCTTGATACTTGGGCTAGCGGGCCCTACGAGCAGTACTTC.